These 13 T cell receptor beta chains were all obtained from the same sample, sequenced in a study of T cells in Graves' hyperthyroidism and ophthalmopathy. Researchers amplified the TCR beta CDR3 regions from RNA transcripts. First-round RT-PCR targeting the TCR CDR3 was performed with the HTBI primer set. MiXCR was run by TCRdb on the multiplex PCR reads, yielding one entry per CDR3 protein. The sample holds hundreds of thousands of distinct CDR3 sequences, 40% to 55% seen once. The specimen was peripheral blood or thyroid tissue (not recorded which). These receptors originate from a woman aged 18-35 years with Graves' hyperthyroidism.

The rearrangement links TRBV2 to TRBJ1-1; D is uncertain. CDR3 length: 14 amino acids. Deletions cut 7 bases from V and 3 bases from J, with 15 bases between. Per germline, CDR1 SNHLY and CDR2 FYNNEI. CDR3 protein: CASTSRGSHTEAFF. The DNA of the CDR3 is TGTGCCAGCACAAGTCGCGGGAGTCACACTGAAGCTTTCTTT.

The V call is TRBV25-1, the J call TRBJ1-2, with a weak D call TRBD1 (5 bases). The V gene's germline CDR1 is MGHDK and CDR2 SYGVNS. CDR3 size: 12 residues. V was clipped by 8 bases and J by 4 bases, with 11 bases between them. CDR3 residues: CASEGSFYGYTF. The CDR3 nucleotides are TGTGCCAGCGAGGGGAGCTTCTATGGCTACACCTTC.

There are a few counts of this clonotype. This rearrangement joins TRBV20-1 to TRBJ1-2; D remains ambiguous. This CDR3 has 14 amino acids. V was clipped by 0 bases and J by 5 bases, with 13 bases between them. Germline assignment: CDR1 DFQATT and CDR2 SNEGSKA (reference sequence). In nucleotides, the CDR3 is TGCAGTGCTAGAGATCCCGGTATAGGGTATGGCTACACCTTC. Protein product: CSARDPGIGYGYTF.

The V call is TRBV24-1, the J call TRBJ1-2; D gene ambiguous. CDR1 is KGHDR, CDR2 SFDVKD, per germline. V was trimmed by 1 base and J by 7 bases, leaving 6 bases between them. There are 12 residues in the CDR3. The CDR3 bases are TGTGCCACCAGTGATTTAACGGTTGGCTACACCTTC. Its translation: CATSDLTVGYTF.

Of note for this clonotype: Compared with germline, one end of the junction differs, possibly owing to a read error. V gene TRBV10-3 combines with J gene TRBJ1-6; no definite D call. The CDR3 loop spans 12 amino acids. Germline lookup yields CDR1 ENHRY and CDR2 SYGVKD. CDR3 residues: CAAVPPNSPLHF. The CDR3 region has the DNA TGTGCGGCAGTACCCCCCAATTCTCCCCTCCACTTT.

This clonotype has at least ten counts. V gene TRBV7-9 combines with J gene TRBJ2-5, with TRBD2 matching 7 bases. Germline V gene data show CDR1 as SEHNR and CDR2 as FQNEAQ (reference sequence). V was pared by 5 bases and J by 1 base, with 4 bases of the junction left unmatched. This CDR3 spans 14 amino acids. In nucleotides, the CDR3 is TGTGCCAGCAGCATTAGCGGGTCCCAAGAGACCCAGTACTTC. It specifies CASSISGSQETQYF.

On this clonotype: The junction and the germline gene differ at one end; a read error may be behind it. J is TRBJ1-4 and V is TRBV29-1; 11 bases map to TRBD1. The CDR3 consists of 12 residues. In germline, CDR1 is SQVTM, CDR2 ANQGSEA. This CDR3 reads CSTVGGQGDQTF. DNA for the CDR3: TGCAGCACTGTTGGGGGACAGGGGGATCAGACGTTT.

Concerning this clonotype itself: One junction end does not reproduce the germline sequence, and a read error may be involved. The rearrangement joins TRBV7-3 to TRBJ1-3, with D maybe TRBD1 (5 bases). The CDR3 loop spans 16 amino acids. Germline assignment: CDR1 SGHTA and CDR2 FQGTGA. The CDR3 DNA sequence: TGTGCCAGCACCTTATCCCCGGCGAGGGGTGGAAACACCATATATTTT. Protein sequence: CASTLSPARGGNTIYF. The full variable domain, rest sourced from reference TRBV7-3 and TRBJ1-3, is GAGVSQTPSNKVTEKGKYVELRCDPISGHTALYWYRQSLGQGPEFLIYFQGTGAADDSGLPNDRFFAVRPEGSVSTLKIQRTERGDSAVYLCASTLSPARGGNTIYFGEGSWLTVV.

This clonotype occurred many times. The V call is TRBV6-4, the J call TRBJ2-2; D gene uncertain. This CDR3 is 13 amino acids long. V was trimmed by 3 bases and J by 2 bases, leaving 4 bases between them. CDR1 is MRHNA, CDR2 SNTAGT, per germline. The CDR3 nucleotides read TGTGCCAGCAGTGAGACAAACACCGGGGAGCTGTTTTTT. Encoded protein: CASSETNTGELFF.

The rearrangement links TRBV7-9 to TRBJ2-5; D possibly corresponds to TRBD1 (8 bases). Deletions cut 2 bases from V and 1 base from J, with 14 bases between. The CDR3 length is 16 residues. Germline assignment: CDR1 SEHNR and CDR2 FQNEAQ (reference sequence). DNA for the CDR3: TGTGCCAGCAGCTTAAAGGACAGGGAGGGCCAAGAGACCCAGTACTTC. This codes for CASSLKDREGQETQYF. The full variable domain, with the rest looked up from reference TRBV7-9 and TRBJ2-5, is DTGVSQNPRHKITKRGQNVTFRCDPISEHNRLYWYRQTLGQGPEFLTYFQNEAQLEKSRLLSDRFSAERPKGSFSTLEIQRTEQGDSAMYLCASSLKDREGQETQYFGPGTRLLVL.

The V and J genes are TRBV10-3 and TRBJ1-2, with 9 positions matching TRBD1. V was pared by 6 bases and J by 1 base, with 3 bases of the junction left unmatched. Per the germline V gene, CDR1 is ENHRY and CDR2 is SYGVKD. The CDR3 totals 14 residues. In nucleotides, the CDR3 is TGTGCCATCAGCAGACAGGGGGATAACTATGGCTACACCTTC. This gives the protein CAISRQGDNYGYTF.

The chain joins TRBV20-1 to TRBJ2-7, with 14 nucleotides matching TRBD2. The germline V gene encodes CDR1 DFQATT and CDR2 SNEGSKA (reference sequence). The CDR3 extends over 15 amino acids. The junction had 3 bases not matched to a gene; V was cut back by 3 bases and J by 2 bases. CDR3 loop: CSASWGLAGAYEQYF. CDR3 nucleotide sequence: TGCAGTGCTAGTTGGGGACTAGCGGGAGCCTACGAGCAGTACTTC.

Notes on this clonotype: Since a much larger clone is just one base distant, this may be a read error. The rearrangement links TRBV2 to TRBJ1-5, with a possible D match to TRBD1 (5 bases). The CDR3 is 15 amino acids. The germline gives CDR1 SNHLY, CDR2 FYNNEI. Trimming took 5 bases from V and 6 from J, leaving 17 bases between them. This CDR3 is CASSLGASGSQPQHF. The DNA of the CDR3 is TGTGCCAGCAGTTTAGGGGCGAGTGGCAGTCAGCCCCAGCATTTT.